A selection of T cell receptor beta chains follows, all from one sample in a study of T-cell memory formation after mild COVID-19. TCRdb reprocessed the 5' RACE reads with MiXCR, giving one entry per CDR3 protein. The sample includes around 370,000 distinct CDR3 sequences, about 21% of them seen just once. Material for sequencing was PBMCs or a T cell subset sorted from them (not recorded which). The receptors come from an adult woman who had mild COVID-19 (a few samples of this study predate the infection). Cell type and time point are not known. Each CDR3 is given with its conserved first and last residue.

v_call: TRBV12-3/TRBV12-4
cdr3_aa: CASSLWSSNQPQHF

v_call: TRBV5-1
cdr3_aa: CASSPDRGNSPLHF

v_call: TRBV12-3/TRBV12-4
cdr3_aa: CASSPGGDNEQFF

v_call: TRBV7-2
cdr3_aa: CASSLRIGSGNQPQHF

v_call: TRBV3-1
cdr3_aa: CASSHQGSYEQYF

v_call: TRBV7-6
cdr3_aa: CASSRLGRNEQFF

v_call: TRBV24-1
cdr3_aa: CATSDPDRGGAETQYF

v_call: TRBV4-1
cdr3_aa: CASSQAPAGGPTGELFF

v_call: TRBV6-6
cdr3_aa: CASRQTGGAYEQYF

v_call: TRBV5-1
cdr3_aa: CASSLGQLNEEQFF

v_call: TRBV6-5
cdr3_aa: CASSDPKAGTNTGELFF

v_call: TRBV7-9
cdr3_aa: CASSWPTGGFSAEAFF

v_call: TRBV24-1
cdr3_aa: CATSEGAADEKLFF

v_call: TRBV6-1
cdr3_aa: CASSEVMTSVDEQFF

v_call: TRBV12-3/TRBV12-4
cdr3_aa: CASRGLAGVSYNEQFF

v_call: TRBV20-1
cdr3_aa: CSAGGTAGQYF

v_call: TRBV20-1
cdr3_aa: CSVVKGRMNTEAFF

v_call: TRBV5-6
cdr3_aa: CASSLGAYNEQFF

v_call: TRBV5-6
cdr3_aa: CASSSSPYEQYF

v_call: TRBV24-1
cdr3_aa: CATSDGLHGNTIYF

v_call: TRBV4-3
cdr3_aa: CASSQPTDYPGELFF

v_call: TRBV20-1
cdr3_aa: CSAVRAEPPYEQYF

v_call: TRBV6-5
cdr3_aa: CASSFYTGTGSVGELFF

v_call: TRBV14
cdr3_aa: CASSPTSGRGDEQFF

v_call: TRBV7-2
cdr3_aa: CASSFNLGYTF

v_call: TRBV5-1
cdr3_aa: CASSFGGPRETQYF

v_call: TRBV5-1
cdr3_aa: CASSSHGGPNTGELFF

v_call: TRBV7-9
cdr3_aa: CASSQDSILGTGELFF

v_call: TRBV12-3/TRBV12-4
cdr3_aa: CASSSPGIAYGYTF

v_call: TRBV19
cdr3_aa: CASSISALGNSPLHF

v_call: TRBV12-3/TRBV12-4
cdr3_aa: CASSSSGRGDTQYF

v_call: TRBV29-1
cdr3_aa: CSVEDRMGELFF

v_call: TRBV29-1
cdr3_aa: CSVDGTGPILNTEAFF